The sequence of this T cell receptor (beta chain) was determined in a study of blood T cell repertoires in COVID-19. Study overall: COVID-19 samples collected from the United States, Italy and Spain covered acute and convalescent phases.

Data came from immunoSEQ multiplex PCR; TCRdb stores just in-frame clones and leaves some out. The sample consists of about 210,000 clones, around 85% of them appearing once. Trimming stripped 2 bases from V and 0 bases from J, with 11 bases between. The CDR3 is 15 amino acids. CDR1 GTSNPN and CDR2 SVGIG come from the germline V gene (reference sequence). Patients at the Seattle site were enrolled during active infection and followed longitudinally. V and J are TRBV30 and TRBJ1-5; D is uncertain. The sequenced material came from peripheral blood. The sequence derives from a man aged 55 to 70 with COVID-19, enrolled during active disease. In DNA, the CDR3 is TGTGCCTGGAGTACCTCGGTCCTTAGCAATCAGCCCCAGCATTTT. This encodes CAWSTSVLSNQPQHF.